The present T cell receptor beta chain was sequenced within a study of blood T cell repertoires in COVID-19. In the study overall: COVID-19 samples, acute and convalescent, were from the United States, Italy and Spain. Sample material is recorded as cDNA or gDNA derived from T cells, B-cell-depleted T cells, or PBMCs.

Germline CDR1 and CDR2: LNHNV and YYDKDF (reference sequence). V lost 0 bases, J lost 5 bases, and 13 bases lay in between. The CDR3 is 15 residues long. In the authors' workflow: The assay estimated nucleated cells by amplifying reference gene primers. Sequencing was performed with immunoSEQ multiplex PCR; in TCRdb, only in-frame clones are kept and a portion is missing. That table supplies the V and J calls and clone size; D and trimming were determined from the DNA. The sample gives around 270,000 clones, 86% of which show up once; around 10% is in the top ten. V usage is TRBV15 and J usage is TRBJ1-1, with D perhaps matching TRBD1 (5 bases). The sequenced sample was peripheral blood. The origin of this receptor is a man aged 35-49 years who had recovered from COVID-19. DNA of the CDR3: TGTGCCACCAGCAGAGAGGGGGGACGATCGACTGAAGCTTTCTTT. Residues: CATSREGGRSTEAFF.